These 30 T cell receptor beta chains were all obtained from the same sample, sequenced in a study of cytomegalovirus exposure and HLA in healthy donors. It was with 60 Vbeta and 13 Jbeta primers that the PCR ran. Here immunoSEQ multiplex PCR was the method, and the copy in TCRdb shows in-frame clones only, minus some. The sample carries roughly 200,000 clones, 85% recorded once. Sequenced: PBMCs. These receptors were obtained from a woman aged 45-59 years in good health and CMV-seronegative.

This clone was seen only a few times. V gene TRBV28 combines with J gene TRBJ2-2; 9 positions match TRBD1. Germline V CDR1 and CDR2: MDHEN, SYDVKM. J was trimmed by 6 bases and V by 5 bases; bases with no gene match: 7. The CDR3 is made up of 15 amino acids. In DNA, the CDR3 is TGTGCCAGCAGTCAGGGGGACAGGGCCCCCGGGGAGCTGTTTTTT. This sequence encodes CASSQGDRAPGELFF. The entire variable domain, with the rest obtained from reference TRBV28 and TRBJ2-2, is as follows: DVKVTQSSRYLVKRTGEKVFLECVQDMDHENMFWYRQDPGLGLRLIYFSYDVKMKEKGDIPEGYSVSREKKERFSLILESASTNQTSMYLCASSQGDRAPGELFFGEGSRLTVL.

The CDR3 region has the DNA TGTGCCAGCAGTTCTCATGGACTAGCGGGAGGGGATGAGCAGTTCTTC. As protein: CASSSHGLAGGDEQFF. The chain employs TRBV28 and TRBJ2-1; TRBD2 matches 15 bases. Unmatched junction bases numbered 6, after V lost 4 bases and J lost 8 bases. Germline CDR1 MDHEN, CDR2 SYDVKM. The CDR3 contains 16 residues. Supplemented by reference TRBV28 and TRBJ2-1, the full variable domain reads DVKVTQSSRYLVKRTGEKVFLECVQDMDHENMFWYRQDPGLGLRLIYFSYDVKMKEKGDIPEGYSVSREKKERFSLILESASTNQTSMYLCASSSHGLAGGDEQFFGPGTRLTVL.

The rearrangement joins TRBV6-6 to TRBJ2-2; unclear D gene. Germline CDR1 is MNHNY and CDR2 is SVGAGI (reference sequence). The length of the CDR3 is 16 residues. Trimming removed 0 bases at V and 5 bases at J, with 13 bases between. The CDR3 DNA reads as TGTGCCAGCAGTTACTCGACAAGTGGAAGGACCGGGGAGCTGTTTTTT. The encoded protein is CASSYSTSGRTGELFF.

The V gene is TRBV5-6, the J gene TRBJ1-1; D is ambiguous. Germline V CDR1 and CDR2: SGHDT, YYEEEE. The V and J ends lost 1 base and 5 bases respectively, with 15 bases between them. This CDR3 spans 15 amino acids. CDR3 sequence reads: CASSLRGGRMTEAFF. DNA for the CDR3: TGTGCCAGCAGCTTGCGGGGAGGGCGGATGACTGAAGCTTTCTTT.

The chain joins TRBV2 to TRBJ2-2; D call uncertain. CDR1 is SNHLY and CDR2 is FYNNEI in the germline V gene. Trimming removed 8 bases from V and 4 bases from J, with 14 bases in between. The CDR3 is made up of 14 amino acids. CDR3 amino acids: CASLKDLLTGELFF. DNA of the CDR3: TGTGCCAGCTTGAAAGACTTACTCACCGGGGAGCTGTTTTTT.

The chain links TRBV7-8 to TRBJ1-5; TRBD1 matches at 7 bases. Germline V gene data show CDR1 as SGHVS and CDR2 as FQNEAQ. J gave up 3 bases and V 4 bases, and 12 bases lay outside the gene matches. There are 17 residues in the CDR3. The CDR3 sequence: CASSSPPGGRYNQPQHF. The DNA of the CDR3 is TGTGCCAGCAGCTCCCCTCCAGGGGGAAGGTACAATCAGCCCCAGCATTTT.

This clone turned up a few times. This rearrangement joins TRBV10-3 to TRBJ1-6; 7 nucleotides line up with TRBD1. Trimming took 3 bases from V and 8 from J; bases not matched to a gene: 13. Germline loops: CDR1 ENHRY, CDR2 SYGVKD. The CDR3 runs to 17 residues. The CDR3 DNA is TGTGCCATCAGTGATCCAACCCGACAGGGTAGGGATTCACCCCTCCACTTT. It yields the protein CAISDPTRQGRDSPLHF.

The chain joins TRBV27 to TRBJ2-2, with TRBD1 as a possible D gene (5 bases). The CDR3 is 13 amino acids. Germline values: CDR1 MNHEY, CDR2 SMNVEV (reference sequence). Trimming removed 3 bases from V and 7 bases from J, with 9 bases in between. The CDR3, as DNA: TGTGCCAGCAGTTTCGCAGGGATCGGGGAGCTGTTTTTT. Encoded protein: CASSFAGIGELFF.

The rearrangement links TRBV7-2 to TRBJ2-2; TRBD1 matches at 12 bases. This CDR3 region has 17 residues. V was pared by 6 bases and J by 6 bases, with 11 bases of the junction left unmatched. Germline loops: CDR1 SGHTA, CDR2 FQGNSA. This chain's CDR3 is CASRPPGTGGLAGELFF. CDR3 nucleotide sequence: TGTGCCAGCAGACCCCCCGGGACAGGGGGCCTGGCCGGGGAGCTGTTTTTT. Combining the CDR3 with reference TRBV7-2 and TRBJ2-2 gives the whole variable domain GAGVSQSPSNKVTEKGKDVELRCDPISGHTALYWYRQSLGQGLEFLIYFQGNSAPDKSGLPSDRFSAERTGGSVSTLTIQRTQQEDSAVYLCASRPPGTGGLAGELFFGEGSRLTVL.

The chain's CDR3 is CASSQDVSSNQPQHF. CDR3 coding DNA: TGCGCCAGCAGCCAAGATGTCTCTAGCAATCAGCCCCAGCATTTT. The V call is TRBV4-1, the J call TRBJ1-5, with D unresolved. The V end was cut by 0 bases, the J end by 0 bases, with 6 bases between. Looked up from germline, CDR1 is MGHRA and CDR2 is YSYEKL. The CDR3 is 15 residues long.

The CDR3 nucleotides read TGCGCCAGCAGCCCCTCCGTAAAGACTCCAGCTTTCTTT. Translation: CASSPSVKTPAFF. V and J are TRBV4-3 and TRBJ1-1; no reliable D call. Germline V lookup: CDR1 LGHNA, CDR2 YSLEER. Trimming left V 4 bases short and J 10 bases short, with 16 bases between. CDR3 length: 13 amino acids.

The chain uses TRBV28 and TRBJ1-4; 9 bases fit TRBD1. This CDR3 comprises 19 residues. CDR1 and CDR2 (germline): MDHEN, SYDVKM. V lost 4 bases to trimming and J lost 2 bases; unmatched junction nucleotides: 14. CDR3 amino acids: CASSSFRTGQGGTNEKLFF. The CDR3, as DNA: TGTGCCAGCAGTTCCTTCAGGACGGGACAGGGAGGCACTAATGAAAAACTGTTTTTT.

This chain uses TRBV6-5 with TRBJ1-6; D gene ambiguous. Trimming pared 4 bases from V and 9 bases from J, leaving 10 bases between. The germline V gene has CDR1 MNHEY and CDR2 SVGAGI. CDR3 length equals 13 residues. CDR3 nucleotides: TGTGCCAGCAGTTCGGGATTTCCTTCACCCCTCCACTTT. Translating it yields CASSSGFPSPLHF.

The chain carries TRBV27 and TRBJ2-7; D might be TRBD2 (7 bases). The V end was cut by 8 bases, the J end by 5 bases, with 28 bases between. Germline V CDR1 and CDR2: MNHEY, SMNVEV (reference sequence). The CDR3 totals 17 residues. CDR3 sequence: CASGRQAGGGSTHEQYF. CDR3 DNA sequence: TGTGCCAGCGGAAGACAGGCCGGGGGCGGGAGTACCCACGAGCAGTACTTC.

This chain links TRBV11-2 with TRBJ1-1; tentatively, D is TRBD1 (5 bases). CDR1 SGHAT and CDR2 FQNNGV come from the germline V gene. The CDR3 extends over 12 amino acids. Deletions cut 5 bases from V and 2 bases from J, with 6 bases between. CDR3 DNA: TGTGCCAGCAGCACAGGAAACACTGAAGCTTTCTTT. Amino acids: CASSTGNTEAFF.

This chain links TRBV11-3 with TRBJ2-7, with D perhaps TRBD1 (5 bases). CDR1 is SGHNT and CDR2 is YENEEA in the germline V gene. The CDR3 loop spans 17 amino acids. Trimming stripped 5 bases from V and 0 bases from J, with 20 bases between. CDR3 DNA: TGTGCCAGCAGCCCCTGGCTCCCGACAGACAGCTCCTACGAGCAGTACTTC. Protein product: CASSPWLPTDSSYEQYF.

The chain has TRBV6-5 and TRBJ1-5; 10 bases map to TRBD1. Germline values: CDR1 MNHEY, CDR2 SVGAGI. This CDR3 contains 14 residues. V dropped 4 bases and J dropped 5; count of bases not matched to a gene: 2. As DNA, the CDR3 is TGTGCCAGCAGTTGGGGACAGGGGCATCAGCCCCAGCATTTT. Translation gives CASSWGQGHQPQHF.

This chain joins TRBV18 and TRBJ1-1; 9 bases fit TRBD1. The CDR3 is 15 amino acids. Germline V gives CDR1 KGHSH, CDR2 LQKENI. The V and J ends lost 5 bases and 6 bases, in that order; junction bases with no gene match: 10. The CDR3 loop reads CASSINLGQGPEAFF. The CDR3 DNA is TGTGCCAGCTCAATAAATTTGGGACAGGGCCCTGAAGCTTTCTTT.

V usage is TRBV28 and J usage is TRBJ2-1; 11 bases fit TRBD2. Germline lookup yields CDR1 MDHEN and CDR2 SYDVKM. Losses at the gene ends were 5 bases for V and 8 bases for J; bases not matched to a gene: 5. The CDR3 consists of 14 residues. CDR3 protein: CASSELAGVYEQFF. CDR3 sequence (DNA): TGTGCCAGCAGTGAACTAGCGGGAGTTTATGAGCAGTTCTTC.

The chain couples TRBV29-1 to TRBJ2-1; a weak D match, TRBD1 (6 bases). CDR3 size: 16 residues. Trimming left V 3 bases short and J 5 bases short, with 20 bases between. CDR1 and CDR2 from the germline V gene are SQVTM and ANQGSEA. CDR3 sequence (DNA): TGCAGCGTTGATAAGGCAGGGACCCCAGGGGACAATGAGCAGTTCTTC. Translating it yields CSVDKAGTPGDNEQFF.

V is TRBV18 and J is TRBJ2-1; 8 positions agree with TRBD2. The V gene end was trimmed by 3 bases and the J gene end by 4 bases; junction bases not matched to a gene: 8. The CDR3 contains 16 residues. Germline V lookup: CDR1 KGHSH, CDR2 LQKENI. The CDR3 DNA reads TGTGCCAGCTCACCGACTACTAGCGGATCATACAATGAGCAGTTCTTC. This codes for CASSPTTSGSYNEQFF.

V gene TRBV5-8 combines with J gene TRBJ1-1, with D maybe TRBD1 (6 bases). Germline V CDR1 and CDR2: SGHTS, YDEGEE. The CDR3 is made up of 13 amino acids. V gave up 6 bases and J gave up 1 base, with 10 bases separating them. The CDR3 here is CASNRGTNTEAFF. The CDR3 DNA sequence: TGTGCCAGCAATAGGGGGACGAACACTGAAGCTTTCTTT.

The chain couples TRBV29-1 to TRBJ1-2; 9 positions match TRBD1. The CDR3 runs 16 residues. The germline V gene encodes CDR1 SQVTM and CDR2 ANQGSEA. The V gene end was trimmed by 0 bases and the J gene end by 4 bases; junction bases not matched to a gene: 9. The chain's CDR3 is CSVEEYGTGSGYGYTF. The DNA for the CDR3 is TGCAGCGTTGAAGAGTACGGGACAGGGTCTGGCTATGGCTACACCTTC.

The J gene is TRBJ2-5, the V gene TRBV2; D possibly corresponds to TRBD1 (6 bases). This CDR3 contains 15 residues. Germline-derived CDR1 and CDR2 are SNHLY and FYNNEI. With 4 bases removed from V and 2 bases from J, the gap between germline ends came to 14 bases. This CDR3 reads CASSGDWTVQETQYF. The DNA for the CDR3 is TGTGCCAGCAGTGGAGATTGGACAGTACAAGAGACCCAGTACTTC.

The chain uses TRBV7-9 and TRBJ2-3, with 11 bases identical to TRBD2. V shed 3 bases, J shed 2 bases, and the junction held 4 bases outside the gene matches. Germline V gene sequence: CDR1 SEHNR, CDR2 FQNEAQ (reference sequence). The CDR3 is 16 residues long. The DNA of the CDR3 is TGTGCCAGCAGCTTCGGACTAGCGGGTAACACAGATACGCAGTATTTT. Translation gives CASSFGLAGNTDTQYF.

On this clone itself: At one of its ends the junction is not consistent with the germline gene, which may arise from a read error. CDR3 nucleotides: TGCGCCAGCAGCTTGGTTTCCTCCGAGCAGTACTTC. As protein: CASSLVSSEQYF. The rearrangement joins TRBV5-1 to TRBJ2-7, with D unresolved. Germline lookup yields CDR1 SGHRS and CDR2 YFSETQ. This CDR3 comprises 12 residues.

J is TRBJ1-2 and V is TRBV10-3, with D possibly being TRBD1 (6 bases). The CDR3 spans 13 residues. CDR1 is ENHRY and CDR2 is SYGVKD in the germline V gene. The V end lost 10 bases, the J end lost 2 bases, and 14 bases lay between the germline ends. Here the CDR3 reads CATKGGANYGYTF. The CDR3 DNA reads TGTGCCACCAAGGGGGGGGCAAACTATGGCTACACCTTC.

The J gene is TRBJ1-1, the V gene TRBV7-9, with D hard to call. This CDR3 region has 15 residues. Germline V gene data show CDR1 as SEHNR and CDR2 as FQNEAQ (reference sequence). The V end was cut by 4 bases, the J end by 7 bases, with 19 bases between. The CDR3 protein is CASSSRNSYFVEAFF. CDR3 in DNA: TGTGCCAGCAGCTCCCGGAACAGCTATTTCGTTGAAGCTTTCTTT.

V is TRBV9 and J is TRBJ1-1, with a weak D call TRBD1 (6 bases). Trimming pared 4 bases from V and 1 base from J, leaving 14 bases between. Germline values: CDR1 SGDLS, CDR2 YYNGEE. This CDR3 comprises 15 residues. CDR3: CASSLRQVPNTEAFF. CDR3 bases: TGTGCCAGCAGCTTGCGACAGGTTCCGAACACTGAAGCTTTCTTT.

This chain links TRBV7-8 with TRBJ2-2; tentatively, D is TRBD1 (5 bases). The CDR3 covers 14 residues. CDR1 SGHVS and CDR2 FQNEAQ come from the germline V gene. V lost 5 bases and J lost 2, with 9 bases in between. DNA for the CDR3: TGTGCCAGCAGCCCTTGGGGCAACACCGGGGAGCTGTTTTTT. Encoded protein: CASSPWGNTGELFF.